A single sample is the source of the 7 T cell receptor beta chains below, sequenced in a study of radiotherapy plus CTLA-4 blockade in lung cancer. Method: immunoSEQ multiplex PCR; TCRdb's copy keeps in-frame clones and lacks some. The sample holds roughly 42,000 clones; roughly 60% are singletons and the top ten take about 18%. This specimen was peripheral blood, taken from a patient treated with radiotherapy plus ipilimumab. These receptors were taken from a human donor with non-small cell lung cancer who had a partial response to radiotherapy plus ipilimumab.

The rearrangement links TRBV9 to TRBJ2-1; tentative D call: TRBD2 (5 bases). Germline lookup yields CDR1 SGDLS and CDR2 YYNGEE. This CDR3 spans 14 amino acids. Trimming left V 0 bases short and J 5 bases short, with 9 bases between. As DNA, the CDR3 is TGTGCCAGCAGCGTAGTGTCTAGCAACAATGAGCAGTTCTTC. It codes for CASSVVSSNNEQFF. Filled out from reference TRBV9 and TRBJ2-1, the complete variable domain reads DSGVTQTPKHLITATGQRVTLRCSPRSGDLSVYWYQQSLDQGLQFLIQYYNGEERAKGNILERFSAQQFPDLHSELNLSSLELGDSALYFCASSVVSSNNEQFFGPGTRLTVL.

The chain carries TRBV9 and TRBJ2-1, with 15 bases lining up with TRBD2. Looked up from germline, CDR1 is SGDLS and CDR2 is YYNGEE. The CDR3 has 16 amino acids. V shed 0 bases and J 10 bases; nucleotides not matched to a gene: 5. CDR3 amino acids: CASSVEAGTSGREQFF. CDR3 coding DNA: TGTGCCAGCAGCGTAGAGGCAGGGACTAGCGGGAGGGAGCAGTTCTTC.

V gene TRBV6-1 combines with J gene TRBJ1-2, with unresolved D. This CDR3 has 14 amino acids. Germline CDR1 reads MNHNS; CDR2 reads SASEGT. Trimming cost V 7 bases and J 4 bases, with 16 bases left between them. The chain's CDR3 is CASTSRPDSYGYTF. The CDR3 DNA follows: TGTGCCAGCACCTCTCGACCAGACTCCTATGGCTACACCTTC.

This clone was observed a few times. The CDR3 nucleotides are TGTGCCTGGAGTGCAGACAGTGGCTCTGGAAACACCATATATTTT. Translating it yields CAWSADSGSGNTIYF. The chain employs TRBV30 and TRBJ1-3, with D possibly matching TRBD1 (5 bases). CDR3 length equals 15 residues. The germline V gene encodes CDR1 GTSNPN and CDR2 SVGIG (reference sequence). Between the trimmed V and J ends, which lost 1 base and 0 bases, there was a span of 10 bases.

V is TRBV30 and J is TRBJ1-1, with D tentatively TRBD1 (6 bases). The germline V gene has CDR1 GTSNPN and CDR2 SVGIG (reference sequence). V was trimmed by 2 bases and J by 8 bases, leaving 9 bases between them. This CDR3 is 11 amino acids long. CDR3 in DNA: TGTGCCTGGAGTTCTGGGACAGAAGCTTTCTTT. Residues: CAWSSGTEAFF.

V and J are TRBV19 and TRBJ1-3; tentative D call: TRBD1 (5 bases). V lost 6 bases and J 0 bases, leaving 12 bases between the germline ends. CDR3 size: 15 residues. The germline V gene encodes CDR1 LNHDA and CDR2 SQIVND (reference sequence). In DNA form, the CDR3 reads TGTGCCAGTAGCTCAGGGACTTACTCTGGAAACACCATATATTTT. Translation: CASSSGTYSGNTIYF.

J is TRBJ2-1 and V is TRBV6-1; TRBD2 matches 11 bases. CDR3 length equals 15 residues. V was pared by 1 base and J by 5 bases, with 1 base of the junction left unmatched. CDR1 MNHNS and CDR2 SASEGT come from the germline V gene. The CDR3 reads CASSEGLAGNNEQFF. The CDR3 bases are TGTGCCAGCAGTGAAGGACTAGCGGGGAACAATGAGCAGTTCTTC.